Below are 8 T cell receptor beta chains sequenced from a single sample in a study of shared clonotypes between healthy human individuals. Naivety among CD8 cells was defined by CD45RO negativity and positive CCR7 selection, thereby excluding terminally differentiated effector memory CD45RA+ cells. Method: immunoSEQ multiplex PCR; TCRdb's copy keeps in-frame clones and lacks some. The data hold about 2.2 million clones, with just under 95% observed a single time. Material: naive CD8+ T cells from PBMCs. Every receptor here comes from a young man in good health. Some clones in this sample may be carry-over from other donors' samples.

This clone was observed a few times. V is TRBV5-6 and J is TRBJ1-5; D is ambiguous. The CDR3 has 14 residues. Germline assignment: CDR1 SGHDT and CDR2 YYEEEE. V was clipped by 4 bases and J by 11 bases, with 19 bases between them. For the CDR3, the DNA is TGTGCCAGCAGCCCTGGCCCTTCCATCGGGACCCAGCATTTT. Its translation: CASSPGPSIGTQHF.

This sequence joins TRBV19 and TRBJ2-1, with 9 bases fitting TRBD1. Germline-derived CDR1 and CDR2 are LNHDA and SQIVND (reference sequence). CDR3 length: 14 residues. J gave up 2 bases and V 10 bases, and 6 bases lay outside the gene matches. This CDR3 reads CATRGTGPYNEQFF. CDR3 nucleotides: TGTGCCACACGGGGGACAGGGCCCTACAATGAGCAGTTCTTC.

V is TRBV30 and J is TRBJ2-5; D remains ambiguous. Germline V gene lookup returns CDR1 GTSNPN and CDR2 SVGIG (reference sequence). Trimming shortened V by 0 bases and J by 5 bases, and 13 bases separated the two germline ends. The CDR3 is 14 residues long. CDR3 coding DNA: TGTGCCTGGAGTGTGTCTGATCCGTCTGAGACCCAGTACTTC. Amino acids: CAWSVSDPSETQYF.

The chain uses TRBV28 and TRBJ2-7; tentative D call: TRBD1 (5 bases). Trimming left V 5 bases short and J 4 bases short, with 12 bases between. The CDR3 is 13 amino acids. Germline V gene sequence: CDR1 MDHEN, CDR2 SYDVKM. In nucleotides, the CDR3 is TGTGCCAGCAGTAAGCAGGGCCGTTACGAGCAGTACTTC. As protein: CASSKQGRYEQYF. Based on the CDR3 plus reference TRBV28 and TRBJ2-7, the full variable domain is DVKVTQSSRYLVKRTGEKVFLECVQDMDHENMFWYRQDPGLGLRLIYFSYDVKMKEKGDIPEGYSVSREKKERFSLILESASTNQTSMYLCASSKQGRYEQYFGPGTRLTVT.

This clone appeared a few times. The CDR3 region is CASSSGEKLFF. The CDR3 DNA reads TGTGCCAGCAGCTCGGGCGAAAAACTGTTTTTT. The chain recombines TRBV13 with TRBJ1-4, with D uncertain. Trimming stripped 4 bases from V and 8 bases from J, with 5 bases between. The CDR3 consists of 11 residues. The germline V gene has CDR1 PRHDT and CDR2 FYEKMQ (reference sequence).

This rearrangement joins TRBV5-5 to TRBJ2-3; no clear D gene. CDR3 size: 14 residues. Trimming took off 3 bases at V and 3 bases at J, with 11 bases between the two ends. In germline, CDR1 is SGHKS, CDR2 YYEKEE (reference sequence). The DNA of the CDR3 is TGTGCCAGCAGCTCCCCCGCCCTAACAGATACGCAGTATTTT. This sequence encodes CASSSPALTDTQYF.

The V and J genes are TRBV7-3 and TRBJ2-6; D could derive from TRBD1 or TRBD2 (5 bases each). V was pared by 3 bases and J by 5 bases, with 11 bases between. The CDR3 spans 15 residues. From germline, CDR1 is SGHTA and CDR2 FQGTGA. The chain's CDR3 is CASSLGTGWANVLTF. The CDR3 nucleotides are TGTGCCAGCAGCTTGGGGACCGGTTGGGCCAACGTCCTGACTTTC.

The V gene is TRBV6-5, the J gene TRBJ1-5; tentatively, D is TRBD1 (6 bases). Trimming shortened V by 10 bases and J by 7 bases, and 11 bases separated the two germline ends. Germline V gene lookup returns CDR1 MNHEY and CDR2 SVGAGI. This CDR3 spans 11 amino acids. The CDR3 spells CAILGGQPQHF. CDR3 in DNA: TGTGCCATCCTGGGGGGCCAGCCCCAGCATTTT.